These 23 T cell receptor beta chains share one sample of origin, sequenced in a study of identical twins. TCRdb redid the calling of the 5' RACE reads with MiXCR, one entry per CDR3 protein. The sample includes a few hundred thousand distinct CDR3 sequences, more than 9% seen only once; the top ten take under 3%. These same records also appear under a second study, on yellow fever vaccine responses in identical twins.

Sequencing was carried out using PBMCs. The receptors were gathered from a woman younger than 30 in good health.

The chain combines TRBV7-3 with TRBJ2-3; D not resolved. CDR1 SGHTA and CDR2 FQGTGA come from the germline V gene. The CDR3 is 13 amino acids. V gave up 3 bases and J gave up 5 bases, with 9 bases separating them. CDR3 DNA sequence: TGTGCCAGCAGCTTCGCGCCCGTAGATACGCAGTATTTT. It specifies CASSFAPVDTQYF. Full variable domain (remainder filled in from reference TRBV7-3 and TRBJ2-3): GAGVSQTPSNKVTEKGKYVELRCDPISGHTALYWYRQSLGQGPEFLIYFQGTGAADDSGLPNDRFFAVRPEGSVSTLKIQRTERGDSAVYLCASSFAPVDTQYFGPGTRLTVL.

The chain uses TRBV28 and TRBJ2-7; D unclear. The CDR3 totals 15 residues. Looked up from germline, CDR1 is MDHEN and CDR2 is SYDVKM. V was pared by 2 bases and J by 4 bases, with 15 bases between. Written as DNA, the CDR3 is TGTGCCAGCAGTTTAAGGGCAGGTGGATGGTACGAGCAGTACTTC. Its protein is CASSLRAGGWYEQYF.

This clonotype was observed a few times. V and J are TRBV6-2 or TRBV6-3 and TRBJ2-7; 9 nucleotides line up with TRBD2. The germline V gene has CDR1 MNHEY and CDR2 SVGEGT. The CDR3 sequence is 15 residues long. The V gene end was trimmed by 6 bases and the J gene end by 4 bases; junction bases not matched to a gene: 10. CDR3 protein: CASRGLAGAQYEQYF. Written as DNA, the CDR3 is TGTGCCAGCAGGGGCTTAGCGGGAGCCCAGTACGAGCAGTACTTC.

This clonotype was seen at least ten times. V gene TRBV7-2 combines with J gene TRBJ2-1, with D maybe TRBD2 (6 bases). The CDR3 extends over 15 amino acids. Germline V CDR1 and CDR2: SGHTA, FQGNSA. Trimming pared 7 bases from V and 8 bases from J, leaving 21 bases between. CDR3 sequence reads: CASTPGTSSWYEQFF. Here the CDR3 DNA reads TGTGCCAGCACCCCCGGGACTTCGTCATGGTATGAGCAGTTCTTC.

This clonotype showed up many times. This sequence joins TRBV2 and TRBJ2-5, with TRBD1 matching over 8 bases. In germline, CDR1 is SNHLY, CDR2 FYNNEI. This CDR3 is built from 17 residues. V shed 0 bases and J 4 bases; nucleotides not matched to a gene: 10. This CDR3 is CASSEAGQGAWTETQYF. For the CDR3, the DNA is TGTGCCAGCAGTGAAGCGGGTCAGGGGGCTTGGACAGAGACCCAGTACTTC.

V gene TRBV7-9 combines with J gene TRBJ2-5, with D hard to call. Trimming took 5 bases from V and 7 from J, leaving 11 bases between them. The CDR3 length is 12 residues. Per the germline V gene, CDR1 is SEHNR and CDR2 is FQNEAQ (reference sequence). The CDR3 loop reads CASSRDVGTQYF. DNA for the CDR3: TGTGCCAGCAGCCGAGACGTGGGGACCCAGTACTTC. Complete variable domain (other parts from reference TRBV7-9 and TRBJ2-5): DTGVSQNPRHKITKRGQNVTFRCDPISEHNRLYWYRQTLGQGPEFLTYFQNEAQLEKSRLLSDRFSAERPKGSFSTLEIQRTEQGDSAMYLCASSRDVGTQYFGPGTRLLVL.

This clonotype was found many times. The rearrangement links TRBV2 to TRBJ1-5; the D is unclear. From germline, CDR1 is SNHLY and CDR2 FYNNEI. The ends were cut back, 1 base at V and 5 bases at J, with 12 bases in the middle. This CDR3 comprises 15 residues. The CDR3 DNA follows: TGTGCCAGCAGTGAAGTCGGCGGGAGGTATCAGCCCCAGCATTTT. Protein: CASSEVGGRYQPQHF.

In this sample, this clonotype turned up many times. The chain couples TRBV12-3 or TRBV12-4 to TRBJ2-7, with 7 bases matching TRBD2. This CDR3 comprises 11 residues. The ends lost 6 bases at V and 12 bases at J; junction bases unmatched: 8. For the CDR3, the DNA is TGTGCCAGCAGCCTCCGGGGACTACTGTACTTC. This encodes CASSLRGLLYF.

The table lists this clonotype with many counts. The chain recombines TRBV4-3 with TRBJ2-1, with D unresolved. V lost 5 bases and J 10 bases, leaving 18 bases between the germline ends. Germline CDR1 is LGHNA and CDR2 is YSLEER. The CDR3 extends over 14 amino acids. In DNA, the CDR3 is TGCGCCAGCAGCAAAGTCCACCTTCTAGGGGAGCAGTTCTTC. Residues: CASSKVHLLGEQFF.

The chain combines TRBV10-2 with TRBJ2-5; 7 bases line up with TRBD2. The germline CDR1 and CDR2 sequences are WSHSY and SAAADI. The CDR3 is 13 residues long. The V segment lost 7 bases and the J segment 5 bases; nucleotides outside the gene matches: 7. CDR3 residues: CASTLGGDETQYF. CDR3 sequence (DNA): TGCGCCAGCACCCTGGGAGGGGATGAGACCCAGTACTTC.

This clonotype has only a few counts. The V gene is TRBV7-9, the J gene TRBJ2-7; tentatively, D is TRBD1 (5 bases). V was clipped by 4 bases and J by 2 bases, with 18 bases between them. The CDR3 contains 16 residues. Per the germline V gene, CDR1 is SEHNR and CDR2 is FQNEAQ (reference sequence). CDR3 nucleotide sequence: TGTGCCAGCAGCTCCCCCCCCGGACAACTCCCCTACGAGCAGTACTTC. As protein: CASSSPPGQLPYEQYF.

This clonotype showed up just a few times. The rearrangement joins TRBV20-1 to TRBJ2-3, with D tentatively TRBD2 (5 bases). The CDR3 is made up of 13 amino acids. Per the germline V gene, CDR1 is DFQATT and CDR2 is SNEGSKA (reference sequence). V was shortened by 3 bases and J by 0 bases, with 7 bases between the two germline ends. Here the CDR3 reads CSASGGSTDTQYF. The CDR3, as DNA: TGCAGTGCTAGTGGAGGAAGCACAGATACGCAGTATTTT.

V gene TRBV4-1 combines with J gene TRBJ1-1; no definite D call. Trimming pared 1 base from V and 4 bases from J, leaving 19 bases between. The germline CDR1 and CDR2 sequences are MGHRA and YSYEKL. This CDR3 has 17 amino acids. The CDR3 DNA sequence: TGCGCCAGCAGCCAAGTGGCAGGATCCCTATCTATCACTGAAGCTTTCTTT. It codes for CASSQVAGSLSITEAFF.

The chain recombines TRBV2 with TRBJ2-3, with D unclear. V was clipped by 0 bases and J by 2 bases, with 9 bases between them. This CDR3 comprises 15 residues. Germline V CDR1 and CDR2: SNHLY, FYNNEI. This CDR3 is CASSEAGKNTDTQYF. Written as DNA, the CDR3 is TGTGCCAGCAGTGAAGCGGGGAAGAACACAGATACGCAGTATTTT. Using reference TRBV2 and TRBJ2-3 for the parts outside the CDR3, the full variable domain is EPEVTQTPSHQVTQMGQEVILRCVPISNHLYFYWYRQILGQKVEFLVSFYNNEISEKSEIFDDQFSVERPDGSNFTLKIRSTKLEDSAMYFCASSEAGKNTDTQYFGPGTRLTVL.

This clonotype has ten or more counts. V and J are TRBV12-3 or TRBV12-4 and TRBJ2-3; a possible D gene is TRBD1 (5 bases). The CDR3 contains 16 residues. Deletions cut 5 bases from V and 0 bases from J, with 15 bases between. The CDR3 nucleotides are TGTGCCAGCAGTCCACAGGTTGCCAGAAGCACAGATACGCAGTATTTT. It codes for CASSPQVARSTDTQYF.

In its sample, this clonotype was seen a few times. This sequence joins TRBV5-1 and TRBJ1-1; TRBD1 matches 7 bases. The CDR3 runs 18 residues. The trim removed 0 bases at V and 0 bases at J, leaving 11 bases unmatched. From germline, CDR1 is SGHRS and CDR2 YFSETQ. The DNA for the CDR3 is TGCGCCAGCAGCTTGGCCTCGGGACAGCGCTACATGAACACTGAAGCTTTCTTT. Its protein is CASSLASGQRYMNTEAFF.

This clonotype was counted ten times or more. This chain links TRBV6-1 with TRBJ1-5; 7 bases map to TRBD1. Germline lookup yields CDR1 MNHNS and CDR2 SASEGT. V lost 1 base and J lost 5; bases outside the gene matches: 8. The CDR3 extends over 16 amino acids. CDR3 sequence reads: CASSEVPGQLYQPQHF. The CDR3, as DNA: TGTGCCAGCAGTGAAGTTCCGGGACAGTTATATCAGCCCCAGCATTTT.

This clonotype was counted ten times or more. The V and J genes are TRBV7-9 and TRBJ2-2, with 8 bases that match TRBD1. CDR1 is SEHNR and CDR2 is FQNEAQ in the germline V gene (reference sequence). The V segment lost 0 bases and the J segment 5 bases; nucleotides outside the gene matches: 2. The CDR3 is 15 residues long. CDR3 in amino acids: CASSLATGETGELFF. The DNA of the CDR3 is TGTGCCAGCAGCTTAGCGACAGGGGAAACCGGGGAGCTGTTTTTT.

This clonotype has ten or more counts. The chain carries TRBV28 and TRBJ2-7; 9 nucleotides align to TRBD2. Germline V gene data show CDR1 as MDHEN and CDR2 as SYDVKM. This CDR3 region has 18 residues. V dropped 1 base and J dropped 4; count of bases not matched to a gene: 14. CDR3: CASSLSLAGCSSCYEQYF. The CDR3 DNA reads as TGTGCCAGCAGTTTATCGCTAGCGGGGTGCAGTTCATGTTACGAGCAGTACTTC.

As concerns this clonotype: At one boundary the junction diverges from the germline segment, which might be a read error. The rearrangement links TRBV27 to TRBJ2-1; the match to TRBD2 covers 13 bases. The CDR3 has 15 amino acids. The V gene's germline CDR1 is MNHEY and CDR2 SMNVEV (reference sequence). The CDR3 DNA sequence: TGTGCCAGCAGTTCACTAGCGGGAGGGCGCAATGAGCGGTTCTTC. It translates to CASSSLAGGRNERFF.

This clonotype was seen repeatedly, ten times or more. The V and J genes are TRBV27 and TRBJ2-1; 9 positions agree with TRBD2. The V segment lost 5 bases and the J segment 4 bases; nucleotides outside the gene matches: 6. CDR3 length: 15 residues. Germline values: CDR1 MNHEY, CDR2 SMNVEV (reference sequence). CDR3 region: CASSQTSGIYNEQFF. In DNA form, the CDR3 reads TGTGCCAGCAGTCAGACTAGCGGAATATACAATGAGCAGTTCTTC.

Points on this clonotype: Relative to the germline gene, one junction end is altered; a read error may explain this. The gene calls are TRBV12-3 or TRBV12-4 and TRBJ2-2; a weak D match, TRBD2 (5 bases). CDR3 length: 18 residues. In nucleotides, the CDR3 is TGTGCCATCAGTTTATGGATGGTCCCTCGGGGGAACACCGGGGAGCTGTTTTTT. Translating gives CAISLWMVPRGNTGELFF.

This clonotype was seen at least ten times. The J gene is TRBJ1-2, the V gene TRBV6-5; D unresolved. This CDR3 has 14 amino acids. Germline V gives CDR1 MNHEY, CDR2 SVGAGI. The V end lost 2 bases, the J end lost 3 bases, and 10 bases lay between the germline ends. CDR3 DNA sequence: TGTGCCAGCAGTTACGGATTCCGGGACTATGGCTACACCTTC. Protein product: CASSYGFRDYGYTF.